These 10 T cell receptor beta chains came from one sample sequenced in a study of cytomegalovirus exposure and HLA in healthy donors. Primers for the PCR totalled 60 Vbeta and 13 Jbeta. TCRdb's copy holds only in-frame clones and misses some; the assay was immunoSEQ multiplex PCR. This sample has fewer than 150,000 clones, with about 80% found just once. The sample taken for sequencing was PBMCs. The origin of the receptors is a man aged 40-49 years in good health and CMV-seronegative.

CDR3 region: CAWGKGAHGELFF. DNA of the CDR3: TGTGCCTGGGGTAAAGGGGCGCACGGGGAGCTGTTTTTT. The rearrangement joins TRBV30 to TRBJ2-2; TRBD1 is a possible D gene (5 bases). CDR3 length: 13 amino acids. CDR1 and CDR2 (germline): GTSNPN, SVGIG (reference sequence). The V end was cut by 5 bases, the J end by 7 bases, with 14 bases between. Full variable domain (outside the CDR3, taken from reference TRBV30 and TRBJ2-2): SQTIHQWPATLVQPVGSPLSLECTVEGTSNPNLYWYRQAAGRGLQLLFYSVGIGQISSEVPQNLSASRPQDRQFILSSKKLLLSDSGFYLCAWGKGAHGELFFGEGSRLTVL.

The gene calls are TRBV11-1 and TRBJ2-1; 7 nucleotides align to TRBD2. V was clipped by 1 base and J by 2 bases; unmatched bases: 2. This CDR3 is 15 amino acids long. Germline V gives CDR1 SGHAT, CDR2 FQDESV (reference sequence). The DNA of the CDR3 is TGTGCCAGCAGCTTAGGCGGGAGCACCTACAATGAGCAGTTCTTC. It translates to CASSLGGSTYNEQFF.

V is TRBV6-6 and J is TRBJ2-2, with a weak D call TRBD2 (6 bases). The length of the CDR3 is 16 residues. Germline assignment: CDR1 MNHNY and CDR2 SVGAGI (reference sequence). V dropped 6 bases and J dropped 3 bases, with 17 bases sitting between them. The CDR3 region has the DNA TGTGCCAGCAGGCCCCACCGGGACTTCCACACCGGGGAGCTGTTTTTT. It encodes CASRPHRDFHTGELFF.

The sample holds a few counts of this clone. The CDR3 DNA follows: TGCGCCAGCAGCTCCCAGGGACAGAACACTGAAGCTTTCTTT. Protein sequence: CASSSQGQNTEAFF. The chain carries TRBV5-1 and TRBJ1-1; possible D gene TRBD1, 6 bases. Trimming cost V 3 bases and J 1 base, with 10 bases left between them. From germline, CDR1 is SGHRS and CDR2 YFSETQ. CDR3 length equals 14 residues.

The V call is TRBV5-6, the J call TRBJ2-1, with D possibly being TRBD1 (5 bases). Germline loops: CDR1 SGHDT, CDR2 YYEEEE. The CDR3 has 12 amino acids. Deletions cut 3 bases from V and 7 bases from J, with 8 bases between. This chain's CDR3 is CASSSNRNEQFF. Here the CDR3 DNA reads TGTGCCAGCAGCTCGAACAGGAATGAGCAGTTCTTC.

The chain recombines TRBV7-9 with TRBJ2-3; 7 bases fit TRBD1. The CDR3 sequence is 15 residues long. The germline CDR1 and CDR2 sequences are SEHNR and FQNEAQ (reference sequence). The J segment lost 2 bases and the V segment lost 5 bases, leaving 7 bases of the junction unmatched. The CDR3: CASSPRDSHTDTQYF. The CDR3 bases are TGTGCCAGCAGCCCCCGGGACAGCCACACAGATACGCAGTATTTT.

CDR3: CAWSAPGPRTEAFF. Here the CDR3 DNA reads TGTGCCTGGAGTGCCCCAGGTCCAAGGACTGAAGCTTTCTTT. The chain employs TRBV30 and TRBJ1-1; no clear D. This CDR3 comprises 14 residues. CDR1 and CDR2 from the germline V gene are GTSNPN and SVGIG (reference sequence). Trimming cost V 1 base and J 5 bases, with 14 bases left between them.

V is TRBV6-5 and J is TRBJ1-2; 7 nucleotides match TRBD1. The junction had 2 bases not matched to a gene; V was cut back by 2 bases and J by 5 bases. CDR3 length equals 13 residues. Germline assignment: CDR1 MNHEY and CDR2 SVGAGI. Here the CDR3 reads CASSYEGAYGYTF. The DNA for the CDR3 is TGTGCCAGCAGTTACGAGGGGGCGTATGGCTACACCTTC.

The rearrangement links TRBV6-5 to TRBJ2-5; TRBD1 is a possible D gene (6 bases). V was shortened by 6 bases and J by 2 bases, with 13 bases between the two germline ends. Germline-derived CDR1 and CDR2 are MNHEY and SVGAGI. This CDR3 spans 14 amino acids. CDR3 coding DNA: TGTGCCAGCAGGAAAACCACAGGGCAAGAGACCCAGTACTTC. Translation: CASRKTTGQETQYF.

The CDR3 DNA follows: TGTGCCAGTAGAGATTTGGGCCGGAATGAAAAACTGTTTTTT. It yields the protein CASRDLGRNEKLFF. The rearrangement uses TRBV19 and TRBJ1-4; D is ambiguous. The CDR3 is 14 residues long. The V and J ends lost 6 bases and 5 bases respectively, with 13 bases between them. Germline V CDR1 and CDR2: LNHDA, SQIVND (reference sequence).